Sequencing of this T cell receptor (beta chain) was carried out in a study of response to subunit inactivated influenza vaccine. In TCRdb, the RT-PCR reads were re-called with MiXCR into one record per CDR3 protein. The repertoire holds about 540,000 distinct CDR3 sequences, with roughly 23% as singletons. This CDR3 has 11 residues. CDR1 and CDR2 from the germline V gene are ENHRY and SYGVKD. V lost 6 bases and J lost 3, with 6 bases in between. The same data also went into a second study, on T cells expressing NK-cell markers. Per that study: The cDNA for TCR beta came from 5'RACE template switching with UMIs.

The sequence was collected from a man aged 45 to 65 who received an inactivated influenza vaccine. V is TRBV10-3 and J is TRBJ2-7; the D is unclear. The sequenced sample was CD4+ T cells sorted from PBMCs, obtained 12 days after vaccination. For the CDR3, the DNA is TGTGCCATCAGAGGACGCTACGAGCAGTACTTC. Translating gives CAIRGRYEQYF.